This T cell receptor beta chain appears in the sequencing data of a study of T cell responses to AZD1222 COVID-19 vaccine. The germline V gene has CDR1 LGHNA and CDR2 YNFKEQ. V was pared by 0 bases and J by 7 bases, with 15 bases between. The CDR3 is 16 amino acids. Broader study findings: The reported proportion of spike-specific TCRs targeting unmutated variant regions was nearly half. None of the repertoires were sampled until the peak T cell response had passed. Among those given AZD1222, only 6 or 7 were seropositive at baseline. Clonal diversity was possibly underestimated; the donors were predominantly white British and more often female.

In the case of this clone: The antigen is not known.

Only in-frame clones appear in the TCRdb table, and some are missing; sequencing was by immunoSEQ multiplex PCR. The repertoire has 97,000 or so clones, approximately 90% of them found once; the top ten carry around 8.6%. The TCR was taken from an adult who received the AZD1222 COVID-19 vaccine. The chain links TRBV4-2 to TRBJ1-4; D is possibly TRBD1 (5 bases). The starting material was peripheral blood, obtained 28 days after the second AZD1222 dose. The CDR3 spells CASSQESGRSGEKLFF. The CDR3, as DNA: TGTGCCAGCAGCCAAGAATCGGGGCGCAGTGGTGAAAAACTGTTTTTT.